Included here is one TCR beta chain sequence, with context. Its target is unknown. These data belong to a study of cytotoxic CD8 clonotypes in ibrutinib-treated CLL. The wider study: On average, over 90,000 productive rearrangements and more than 200,000 productive templates per sample.

Study-level findings and limits: Clonality rose at ibrutinib response, held steady in sustained remission, and fell toward baseline at progression.

Depths of 1 in 200,000 to 1 in 1 million T cells were the sequencing target. Assay used: immunoSEQ multiplex PCR; TCRdb lists only in-frame clones, some missing. The sample lists 200,000 to 250,000 clones, 79% occurring once. Germline lookup yields CDR1 MNHEY and CDR2 SMNVEV (reference sequence). Trimming cost V 8 bases and J 1 base, with 14 bases left between them. The length of the CDR3 is 14 residues. The J gene is TRBJ1-1, the V gene TRBV27; no clear D gene. This TCR derives from a human donor with chronic lymphocytic leukemia. The specimen was PBMCs, collected after 12 months of ibrutinib treatment. In DNA, the CDR3 is TGTGCCAGCTCCGGCCGTAGGAGGAACACTGAAGCTTTCTTT. Amino acid sequence: CASSGRRRNTEAFF.